These T cell receptor beta chains were read from a single sample in a study of neurological immune-mediated disorders. MiXCR, run by TCRdb on the 5' RACE reads, gives a single entry per CDR3 protein. The sample records 20,000 to 30,000 distinct CDR3 sequences, 2% to 3% being singletons. Sequenced input: PBMCs. These TCRs come from a woman in her fifties or sixties with multiple sclerosis. CDR3s include the opening cysteine and the closing phenylalanine or tryptophan. The D gene is left open where the match is weak. Size values are once, few and many counts, or a class for expanded clones, and some rows have none.

TGCAGTGCTAGAGTTTCCACAGGGGGCGGTAATTCACCCCTCCACTTT,CSARVSTGGGNSPLHF,many,TRBD1,TRBV20-1,TRBJ1-6
TGCAGCGTTGCCAGTTACAATCAGCCCCAGCATTTT,CSVASYNQPQHF,many,NA,TRBV29-1,TRBJ1-5
TGCAGTGCTTCTACAGGGGACTATGGCTACACCTTC,CSASTGDYGYTF,NA,TRBD1,TRBV20-1,TRBJ1-2
TGTGCCAGCAGTTTACTAGGGAATGAAAAACTGTTTTTT,CASSLLGNEKLFF,many,NA,TRBV27,TRBJ1-4
TGTGCCATCAGTGAGTCCCAGGTTGCCACTGAAGCTTTCTTT,CAISESQVATEAFF,few,NA,TRBV10-3,TRBJ1-1
TGCAGCGTTGAAGTTGGTCTAGCCCCGAATGAGCAGTTCTTC,CSVEVGLAPNEQFF,many,NA,TRBV29-1,TRBJ2-1
TGCGCCAGCAGCGAGGGACAGCGTGGGGCCAACGTCCTGACTTTC,CASSEGQRGANVLTF,many,TRBD1,TRBV5-1,TRBJ2-6
TGTGCCAGCAGCTTCGCGGGAGTCCTGGAGACCCAGTACTTC,CASSFAGVLETQYF,many,TRBD2,TRBV7-2,TRBJ2-5
TGTGCCAGCAGCAAAACGGCCAGCAATCAGCCCCAGAATTTT,CASSKTASNQPQNF,many,NA,TRBV21-1,TRBJ1-5
TGTGCCAGCAGCTTTCGGGGACACATACCGGAGCAGTACTTC,CASSFRGHIPEQYF,many,NA,TRBV5-6,TRBJ2-7
TGTGCCAGCAGCCAAGAAGGGGGATTCCAAGAGACCCAGTACTTC,CASSQEGGFQETQYF,many,NA,TRBV4-2,TRBJ2-5
TGTGCCATCATCGTGACAGCCTCGAGAATCGATGGCTACACCTTC,CAIIVTASRIDGYTF,NA,NA,TRBV10-3,TRBJ1-2
TGTGCCAGCAGCCATCGGGGCAGCTACACCGGGGAGCTGTTTTTT,CASSHRGSYTGELFF,many,NA,TRBV3-1,TRBJ2-2
TGTGCCAGCAGAAGGACTAGCGGGTCGAACACCGGGGAGCTGTTTTTT,CASRRTSGSNTGELFF,NA,TRBD2,TRBV6-2/TRBV6-3,TRBJ2-2
TGCAGTGCTAGTCGACAGGGGTCTGGCTACACCTTC,CSASRQGSGYTF,many,TRBD1,TRBV20-1,TRBJ1-2
TGTGCCAGCTCACCTATTGACGGGGGACGCACTGAAGCTTTCTTT,CASSPIDGGRTEAFF,many,NA,TRBV18,TRBJ1-1
TGCAGTGCTCGAGGACTAGCGGGACTTGTGCACACAGATACGCAGTATTTT,CSARGLAGLVHTDTQYF,few,TRBD2,TRBV20-1,TRBJ2-3
TGCAGTGCTGGACTAGCGGGGAGGGCCAAAAACATTCAGTACTTC,CSAGLAGRAKNIQYF,many,TRBD2,TRBV20-1,TRBJ2-4
TGCGGGGGACAGGGGTGGTACGAGCAGTACTTC,CGGQGWYEQYF,many,TRBD1,TRBV5-1,TRBJ2-7
TGTGCCAGCGGCGCCGGGGCTGAAGCTTTCTTT,CASGAGAEAFF,many,NA,TRBV28,TRBJ1-1
TGCAGCGTTCTGGACCCGGACAGAGGGGGCACTGAAGCTTTCTTT,CSVLDPDRGGTEAFF,many,NA,TRBV29-1,TRBJ1-1
TGTGCCAGCAGCCTGCGCGGGGGCGGAACAGATACGCAGTATTTT,CASSLRGGGTDTQYF,many,NA,TRBV5-5,TRBJ2-3